Following are 17 T cell receptor beta chains from one sample sequenced in a study of cytomegalovirus exposure and HLA in healthy donors. PCR used 60 Vbeta primers and 13 Jbeta primers. Libraries were prepared by immunoSEQ multiplex PCR; TCRdb keeps only in-frame clonotypes and omits some of them. Of tens of thousands of clones listed, over 70% were seen once; the top ten hold just over 50%. The sample comprised PBMCs. All receptors come from a man between 45 and 60 years old in good health and CMV-seropositive.

The gene calls are TRBV7-2 and TRBJ2-6; D is ambiguous. This CDR3 region has 13 residues. Germline V gives CDR1 SGHTA, CDR2 FQGNSA. Trimming took off 5 bases at V and 12 bases at J, with 14 bases between the two ends. The CDR3 sequence: CASSLQTPPVLTF. Written as DNA, the CDR3 is TGTGCCAGCAGCCTACAGACACCTCCCGTCCTGACTTTC. The full variable domain, its missing parts supplied by reference TRBV7-2 and TRBJ2-6, is GAGVSQSPSNKVTEKGKDVELRCDPISGHTALYWYRQSLGQGLEFLIYFQGNSAPDKSGLPSDRFSAERTGGSVSTLTIQRTQQEDSAVYLCASSLQTPPVLTFGAGSRLTVL.

This clone appeared a single time. This sequence joins TRBV4-2 and TRBJ1-5; possibly TRBD1 for D (6 bases). The CDR3 totals 16 residues. V was cut by 0 bases and J by 5 bases, with 14 bases left in between. The V gene's germline CDR1 is LGHNA and CDR2 YNFKEQ. The CDR3 loop is CASSQDQPRGDQPQHF. DNA for the CDR3: TGTGCCAGCAGCCAAGATCAGCCCAGGGGTGATCAGCCCCAGCATTTT.

This chain connects TRBV7-2 to TRBJ2-5; 9 bases align to TRBD2. Germline CDR1 SGHTA, CDR2 FQGNSA. V lost 5 bases to trimming and J lost 5 bases; unmatched junction nucleotides: 12. CDR3 length: 16 amino acids. CDR3 protein: CASSPTGTSLGETQYF. For the CDR3, the DNA is TGTGCCAGCAGCCCGACCGGGACTAGCTTGGGGGAGACCCAGTACTTC.

The chain employs TRBV6-1 and TRBJ2-3; 14 nucleotides agree with TRBD2. The CDR3 sequence is 14 residues long. The V gene end was trimmed by 6 bases and the J gene end by 8 bases; junction bases not matched to a gene: 4. Germline CDR1 and CDR2: MNHNS and SASEGT. Here the CDR3 reads CASRTGLAGGTQYF. For the CDR3, the DNA is TGTGCCAGCAGGACCGGACTAGCGGGGGGTACGCAGTATTTT.

This clone was recorded only once. The chain is built from TRBV6-1 and TRBJ2-7; possible D gene TRBD2, 7 bases. Trimming pared 5 bases from V and 3 bases from J, leaving 23 bases between. CDR1 MNHNS and CDR2 SASEGT come from the germline V gene. This CDR3 is built from 17 residues. CDR3 bases: TGTGCCAGCAGTCAAGACTTGGGGGGGCGATACTACTACGAGCAGTACTTC. Residues: CASSQDLGGRYYYEQYF.

The V and J genes are TRBV4-2 and TRBJ2-1; D is unresolved. This CDR3 is built from 17 residues. V dropped 0 bases and J dropped 0 bases, with 12 bases sitting between them. Per the germline V gene, CDR1 is LGHNA and CDR2 is YNFKEQ. The CDR3 bases are TGTGCCAGCAGCCAAGATCCGCAGGAAAGCTCCTACAATGAGCAGTTCTTC. Residues: CASSQDPQESSYNEQFF.

The chain joins TRBV4-2 to TRBJ2-1; 8 nucleotides match TRBD2. The CDR3 covers 16 residues. Germline V gene lookup returns CDR1 LGHNA and CDR2 YNFKEQ. The V and J ends lost 4 bases and 4 bases, in that order; junction bases with no gene match: 9. The CDR3 coding sequence is TGTGCCAGCAGCCCTTTCGGGGGGGCGGATTACAATGAGCAGTTCTTC. Protein product: CASSPFGGADYNEQFF.

This clone came up a few times. The V gene is TRBV5-1, the J gene TRBJ2-1; TRBD2 matches 11 bases. The V segment lost 5 bases and the J segment 12 bases; nucleotides outside the gene matches: 7. Looked up from germline, CDR1 is SGHRS and CDR2 is YFSETQ. CDR3 length equals 13 residues. The CDR3 is CASSSTSGSVQFF. DNA for the CDR3: TGCGCCAGCAGTAGTACTAGCGGGAGTGTGCAGTTCTTC.

This chain links TRBV28 with TRBJ2-2, with D possibly being TRBD2 (5 bases). Trimming pared 5 bases from V and 13 bases from J, leaving 11 bases between. Germline V gene data show CDR1 as MDHEN and CDR2 as SYDVKM. This CDR3 is built from 11 residues. Written as DNA, the CDR3 is TGTGCCAGCAGTCCCGGCGGAGGGCTGTTTTTT. It translates to CASSPGGGLFF.

This clone was seen a single time. V usage is TRBV4-3 and J usage is TRBJ1-2, with D perhaps TRBD1 (6 bases). Germline lookup yields CDR1 LGHNA and CDR2 YSLEER. The CDR3 has 12 amino acids. The V and J ends lost 7 bases and 7 bases respectively, with 13 bases between them. The CDR3 loop reads CASNRDGFGYTF. Here the CDR3 DNA reads TGCGCCAGCAACAGGGACGGTTTTGGCTACACCTTC.

A few counts support this clone. The DNA of the CDR3 is TGTGCCAGCAGCTTCAGCGGTTATGAGCAGTTCTTC. Translated, it gives CASSFSGYEQFF. The chain joins TRBV7-2 to TRBJ2-1, with TRBD2 as a possible D gene (5 bases). V lost 3 bases, J lost 8 bases, and 8 bases lay in between. The CDR3 runs 12 residues. Germline V gene lookup returns CDR1 SGHTA and CDR2 FQGNSA.

J is TRBJ2-7 and V is TRBV14; TRBD2 aligns across 7 bases. The CDR3 loop spans 14 amino acids. The V gene end was trimmed by 0 bases and the J gene end by 5 bases; junction bases not matched to a gene: 4. Per germline, CDR1 SGHDN and CDR2 FVKESK. The CDR3 DNA reads TGTGCCAGCAGCCAAGACCTGGGGGGGAACGAGCAGTACTTC. Its translation is CASSQDLGGNEQYF.

V usage is TRBV30 and J usage is TRBJ2-7; D not resolved. The last part of the DNA fits TRBJ2-1 better; the J call may be wrong. This CDR3 spans 11 amino acids. In germline, CDR1 is GTSNPN, CDR2 SVGIG (reference sequence). The CDR3 protein is CAWSGYYEQFF. In nucleotides, the CDR3 is TGTGCCTGGAGCGGTTACTACGAGCAGTTCTTC.

The chain recombines TRBV28 with TRBJ2-1; D is uncertain. The ends were cut back, 2 bases at V and 5 bases at J, with 4 bases in the middle. CDR3 length: 12 residues. CDR1 and CDR2 (germline): MDHEN, SYDVKM. CDR3: CASSLADNEQFF. The CDR3 nucleotides read TGTGCCAGCAGTTTAGCGGACAATGAGCAGTTCTTC.

This chain links TRBV28 with TRBJ2-7, with D perhaps matching TRBD1 (5 bases). From germline, CDR1 is MDHEN and CDR2 SYDVKM. With 8 bases removed from V and 2 bases from J, the gap between germline ends came to 13 bases. The CDR3 runs 13 residues. The CDR3 coding sequence is TGTGCCAGCCGCAGGGAACCTACCTACGAGCAGTACTTC. This encodes CASRREPTYEQYF. Together with reference TRBV28 and TRBJ2-7, the CDR3 gives the full variable domain: DVKVTQSSRYLVKRTGEKVFLECVQDMDHENMFWYRQDPGLGLRLIYFSYDVKMKEKGDIPEGYSVSREKKERFSLILESASTNQTSMYLCASRREPTYEQYFGPGTRLTVT.

The V call is TRBV7-9, the J call TRBJ2-7; 7 positions match TRBD2. Losses at the gene ends were 4 bases for V and 4 bases for J; bases not matched to a gene: 4. CDR1 and CDR2 from the germline V gene are SEHNR and FQNEAQ (reference sequence). The CDR3 length is 13 residues. The CDR3 DNA reads TGTGCCAGCAGCTACCGGGGGGTTTACGAGCAGTACTTC. Protein: CASSYRGVYEQYF.

This clone was observed a handful of times. This rearrangement joins TRBV30 to TRBJ1-1, with a tentative D call TRBD1 (6 bases). V dropped 4 bases and J dropped 3 bases, with 9 bases sitting between them. Germline CDR1 GTSNPN, CDR2 SVGIG (reference sequence). CDR3 size: 12 residues. The CDR3 region is CAWNRVDTEAFF. The CDR3 nucleotides are TGTGCCTGGAACAGGGTAGACACTGAAGCTTTCTTT.